Detailed here is one TCR beta chain. Its binding antigen is unknown. The record has no base qualities; no much larger clone is one base away. This sample was taken from a study of blood T cell repertoires in COVID-19 (dated by TCRdb to the early 2020s). For the wider study: The collaborator samples originated in the United States, Italy and Spain and spanned the acute and convalescent phases of COVID-19. Sample metadata almost always included a de-identified subject ID, COVID-19 status, age in years and sex. A freely available public database, intended as a resource for researchers studying the immune response to SARS-CoV-2, is where the repertoires were released. The material from the prospective study consisted of cDNA or gDNA derived from T cells, B-cell-depleted T cells, or PBMCs. The dataset comprised deeply sampled blood TCRbeta repertoires from subjects exposed to, actively infected with, or recovered from COVID-19. Samples were obtained from the ongoing ImmuneRACE study (first 160 participants) and from 1,254 subjects provided by 6 global collaborators. Where available, HLA class I and class II types were taken from metadata supplied by the sample provider and were not determined by assay-based typing.

The research as a whole found: The quantity of clinical and demographic metadata differed by source and by participant and was supplied without curation.

Whole blood was collected in K2EDTA tubes by collaborating institutions according to the institutions' own protocols. For TCRbeta analysis, collaborators shipped samples in one of three forms: frozen whole blood, isolated PBMCs, or DNA extracted from either of those sample types. The CDR3, from cysteine to phenylalanine, totals 12 residues. Kept here is only the CDR3 DNA, which spans 36 bases and is read in frame from base 1. Relative to germline, V is 5 bases shorter and J is 0 bases shorter, with 4 bases between their ends. TCRbeta CDR3 regions were amplified from genomic DNA using the immunoSEQ Assay, a bias-controlled multiplex PCR. As for how the authors treated the data: Within the assay, amplification of reference gene primers was used to estimate how many nucleated cells each sample contained. To quantify the absolute abundance of each unique TCRbeta CDR3 rearrangement, sequence reads were collapsed and filtered. For each sample, productive Simpson clonality was calculated as the square root of Simpson's diversity index across productive rearrangements. The immuneACCESS repertoire file appears here via TCRdb, limited to in-frame rearrangements. These files lack a portion of the clones; in checked studies, under half of the deficit traces to unresolved V genes, and the cause of the others is not known. The DNA was the basis for D and trimming; V, J and clone size are from that table. Recorded for this sample are 110,000 to 150,000 clones; under 90% of them occurred a single time. 5% to 7.5% of the sample lies in the top ten.

Sequencing input: peripheral blood. The rearranged chain carries TRBV12-3 or TRBV12-4 and TRBJ2-5; the D gene identity is not certain. This receptor was taken from a human donor in a cohort sampled during active COVID-19. The CDR3 amino acid sequence is: CASSQYQETQYF. The DNA sequence is given as TGTGCCAGCAGTCAATACCAAGAGACCCAGTACTTC.